This TCR beta chain was identified in a study of OX40 agonist ivuxolimab in advanced cancers. Study overall: Allowance was made for prior anti-PD-1, anti-PD-L1 or anti-CTLA-4 therapy, and roughly 40% had some.

As concerns this clone: Its antigen is as yet unknown.

Findings and limits, study-wide: Researchers did not establish what antigens the expanded peripheral T cells target.

Deletions cut 6 bases from V and 0 bases from J, with 11 bases between. Germline CDR1 is MDHEN and CDR2 is SYDVKM. The CDR3 is made up of 14 amino acids. The assay was immunoSEQ multiplex PCR, and TCRdb's table has in-frame clones only and misses some. The data contain around 29,000 clones, around 87% of them singletons. The source is an adult with an advanced solid tumor such as melanoma, head and neck, liver or kidney cancer. The sequences come from CD4+ or CD8+ T cells sorted from blood, collected in a trial of the OX40 agonist ivuxolimab. The chain employs TRBV28 and TRBJ1-1; D is possibly TRBD1 (6 bases). CDR3 sequence: CASRDRSLNTEAFF. The CDR3 nucleotides read TGTGCCAGCAGAGACAGGAGTTTGAACACTGAAGCTTTCTTT.